Here is one T cell receptor (beta chain) with its context. Sequencing was performed with immunoSEQ multiplex PCR; in TCRdb, only in-frame clones are kept and a portion is missing. The sample shows fewer than 90,000 clones, over 90% of them seen only once. The sample originates from a study of technical replicates of blood from a few donors. CDR3 size: 13 residues. Trimming shortened V by 7 bases and J by 7 bases, and 16 bases separated the two germline ends. From germline, CDR1 is GTSNPN and CDR2 SVGIG (reference sequence). The specimen was T cells isolated from PBMCs. The V and J genes are TRBV30 and TRBJ2-2; D remains unclear. The origin of this receptor is a human donor in good health. The chain's CDR3 is CAFSRVRNGELFF. The CDR3 nucleotides are TGTGCCTTTAGCCGCGTGAGAAACGGGGAGCTGTTTTTT.